Below, one TCR beta chain is given with its context. Method: immunoSEQ multiplex PCR; TCRdb's copy keeps in-frame clones and lacks some. The sample contains about 90,000 clones, approximately 89% of which appear only once. This specimen belongs to a study of OX40 agonist ivuxolimab in advanced cancers. The sequencing here drew on CD4+ or CD8+ T cells sorted from blood, taken in a trial of the OX40 agonist ivuxolimab. The TCR sequence derives from an adult with an advanced solid tumor such as melanoma, head and neck, liver or kidney cancer.

DNA for the CDR3: TGTGCCAGCAGTGGGGGACAGGGTGACTACGAGCAGTACTTC. The encoded protein is CASSGGQGDYEQYF. V is TRBV25-1 and J is TRBJ2-7; 9 positions agree with TRBD1. The length of the CDR3 is 14 residues. With 4 bases clipped from V and 3 bases from J, the junction kept 4 bases outside the gene matches. Germline V gives CDR1 MGHDK, CDR2 SYGVNS.